This T cell receptor (beta chain) was documented in a study of radiotherapy plus CTLA-4 blockade in lung cancer (dated by TCRdb to 2016 to 2019). Notes on the research overall: Objective responses occurred in 18% of enrolled patients, and 31% achieved disease control. Beyond this particular receptor, the publication reports: After treatment with radiotherapy and ipilimumab, TCR clones that came from tumors expanded in the peripheral blood. Increased serum interferon-beta after radiation, together with early dynamic changes in blood T cell clones, were reported to be the strongest predictors of response.

At the junction V is shortened by 2 bases and J by 9 bases; bases outside the gene matches: 7. Looking up the germline V gene (reference sequence) yields CDR1 SGHNT and CDR2 YYREEE. The CDR3 numbers 14 residues from cysteine through phenylalanine. CDR3 DNA is the only sequence kept; it has 42 bases, read in frame from the first base. As concerns this clone: Its antigen is unknown. Per-base qualities were not stored, and no clone one base away is much larger.

In this study, focal radiation therapy paired with CTLA-4 blockade (ipilimumab) was tested in patients who had chemo-refractory metastatic non-small-cell lung cancer. Library prep was done by the immunoSEQ multiplex PCR assay. Sourced from immuneACCESS, this table was stored by TCRdb with only in-frame sequences that have V and J called. A share of the clones is absent; for the studies checked, an unresolved V gene accounts for under half, and the remainder has no known explanation. The sample table records 45,000 to 55,000 clones; 70% to 90% of these occur just once. The ten largest clones capture 6% to 8.5% of the sample.

The TCR originated in a human donor with non-small cell lung cancer whose response to radiotherapy plus ipilimumab could not be evaluated. This specimen was peripheral blood, taken from a patient treated with radiotherapy plus ipilimumab. Rearrangement joined TRBV5-4 to TRBJ1-3, with 8 bases in between that match TRBD1. In nucleotides, the sequence is TGTGCCAGCAGCTTACAGGGGGAGGTTGGCACCATATATTTT. Translated, it reads CASSLQGEVGTIYF.